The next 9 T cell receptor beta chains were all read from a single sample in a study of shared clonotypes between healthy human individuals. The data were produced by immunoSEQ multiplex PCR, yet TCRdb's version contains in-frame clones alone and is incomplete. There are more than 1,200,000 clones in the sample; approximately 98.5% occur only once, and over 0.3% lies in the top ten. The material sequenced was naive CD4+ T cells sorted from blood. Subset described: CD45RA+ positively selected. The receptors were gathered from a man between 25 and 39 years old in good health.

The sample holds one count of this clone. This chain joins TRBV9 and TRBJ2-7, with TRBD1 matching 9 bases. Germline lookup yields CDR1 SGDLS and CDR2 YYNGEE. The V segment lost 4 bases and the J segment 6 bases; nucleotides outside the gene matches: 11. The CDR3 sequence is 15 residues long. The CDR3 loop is CASSPRQGDVGEQYF. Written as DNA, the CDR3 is TGTGCCAGCAGCCCCAGACAGGGGGATGTCGGCGAGCAGTACTTC.

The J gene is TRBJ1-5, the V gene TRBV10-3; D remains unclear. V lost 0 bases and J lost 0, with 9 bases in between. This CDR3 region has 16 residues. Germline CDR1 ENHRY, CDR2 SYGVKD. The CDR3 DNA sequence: TGTGCCATCAGTGAGTCGAGGGATTATAGCAATCAGCCCCAGCATTTT. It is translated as CAISESRDYSNQPQHF.

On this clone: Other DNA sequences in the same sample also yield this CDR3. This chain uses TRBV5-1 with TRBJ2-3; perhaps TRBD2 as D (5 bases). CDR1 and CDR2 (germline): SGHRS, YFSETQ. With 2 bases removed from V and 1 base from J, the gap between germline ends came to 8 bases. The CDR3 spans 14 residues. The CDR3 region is CASSFSGGTDTQYF. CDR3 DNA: TGCGCCAGCAGCTTTTCCGGGGGCACAGATACGCAGTATTTT.

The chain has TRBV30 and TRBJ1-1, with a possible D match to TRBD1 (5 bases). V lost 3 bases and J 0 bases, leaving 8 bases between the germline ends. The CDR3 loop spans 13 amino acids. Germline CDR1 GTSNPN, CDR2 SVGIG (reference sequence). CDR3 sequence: CAWSEGLNTEAFF. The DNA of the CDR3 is TGTGCCTGGAGCGAGGGACTGAACACTGAAGCTTTCTTT.

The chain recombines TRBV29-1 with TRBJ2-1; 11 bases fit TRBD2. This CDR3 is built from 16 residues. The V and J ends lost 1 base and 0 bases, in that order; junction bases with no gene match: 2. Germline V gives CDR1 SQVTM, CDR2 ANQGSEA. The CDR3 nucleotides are TGCAGCGTTGAAGGGACTAGCGGGTCCTCCTACAATGAGCAGTTCTTC. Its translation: CSVEGTSGSSYNEQFF.

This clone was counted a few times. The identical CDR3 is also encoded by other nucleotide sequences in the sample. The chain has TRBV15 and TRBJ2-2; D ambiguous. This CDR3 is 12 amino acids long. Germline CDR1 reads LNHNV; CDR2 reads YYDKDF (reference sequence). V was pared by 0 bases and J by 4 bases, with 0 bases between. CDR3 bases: TGTGCCACCAGCAGAGACACCGGGGAGCTGTTTTTT. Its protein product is CATSRDTGELFF.

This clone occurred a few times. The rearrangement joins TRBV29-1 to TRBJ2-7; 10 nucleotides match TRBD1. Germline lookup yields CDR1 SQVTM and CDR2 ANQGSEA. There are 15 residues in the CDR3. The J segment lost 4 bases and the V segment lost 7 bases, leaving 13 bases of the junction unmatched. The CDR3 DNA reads TGCAGCGCGAGCCCCGGGACAGGGGCAGGGTACGAGCAGTACTTC. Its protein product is CSASPGTGAGYEQYF.

The CDR3 DNA is TGTGCCATCAGTGAGTCTTACCAAACGGGGTTGGATGAGCAGTTCTTC. This gives the protein CAISESYQTGLDEQFF. V and J are TRBV10-3 and TRBJ2-1, with D possibly being TRBD2 (5 bases). Looked up from germline, CDR1 is ENHRY and CDR2 is SYGVKD. The V gene lost 0 bases and the J gene lost 8 bases, with 17 bases spanning the gap. The CDR3 sequence is 16 residues long.

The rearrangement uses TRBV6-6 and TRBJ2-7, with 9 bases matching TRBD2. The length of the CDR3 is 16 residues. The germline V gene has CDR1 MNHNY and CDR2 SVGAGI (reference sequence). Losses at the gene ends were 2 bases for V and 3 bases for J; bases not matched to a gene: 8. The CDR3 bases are TGTGCCAGCAGTTACCGCCCTAGCGGGAATCGCTACGAGCAGTACTTC. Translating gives CASSYRPSGNRYEQYF.